These 20 T cell receptor beta chains were all obtained from the same sample, sequenced in a study of sequential checkpoint blockade in melanoma. Clones were sequenced by immunoSEQ multiplex PCR, and TCRdb holds only the in-frame ones, with some missing. The data show around 6,000 clones, about 21% seen once. The treatment here: randomized to nivolumab then ipilimumab (arm A) or the reverse (arm B). This specimen consisted of tumor tissue (inferred from file names), obtained from a patient given nivolumab and ipilimumab in sequence. The receptor set was obtained from a human donor with melanoma.

This sequence joins TRBV28 and TRBJ1-3; TRBD1 aligns across 7 bases. Germline V gene data show CDR1 as MDHEN and CDR2 as SYDVKM. This CDR3 contains 17 residues. Trimming took 5 bases from V and 0 from J; bases not matched to a gene: 10. For the CDR3, the DNA is TGTGCCAGCAGTCCCCGGGACAGCTTATACTCTGGAAACACCATATATTTT. Translation gives CASSPRDSLYSGNTIYF.

In this sample, this clone turned up a few times. This chain joins TRBV6-8 and TRBJ2-7; perhaps TRBD1 as D (6 bases). CDR3 length equals 15 residues. CDR1 and CDR2 from the germline V gene are MNHGY and SAAAGT. V lost 5 bases, J lost 6 bases, and 20 bases lay in between. In DNA form, the CDR3 reads TGTGCCAGCAGTCGCCCCGGCAGGGGTTGGGCCGAGCAGTACTTC. As protein: CASSRPGRGWAEQYF.

This clone was seen more than once but under ten times. V is TRBV6-8 and J is TRBJ2-7; TRBD2 is a possible D gene (5 bases). Germline V lookup: CDR1 MNHGY, CDR2 SAAAGT. Trimming removed 6 bases from V and 2 bases from J, with 11 bases in between. CDR3 length: 13 amino acids. The CDR3 spells CASRQEVTYEQYF. CDR3 nucleotide sequence: TGTGCCAGCAGGCAGGAGGTGACCTACGAGCAGTACTTC.

This clone has ten or more counts. The rearrangement uses TRBV11-3 and TRBJ2-1; 10 positions match TRBD2. The CDR3 contains 16 residues. Germline V gene lookup returns CDR1 SGHNT and CDR2 YENEEA. Trimming cost V 5 bases and J 9 bases; bases outside gene matches: 13. The CDR3 sequence: CASSEPGLALIIEQFF. The CDR3 DNA reads as TGTGCCAGCAGCGAACCGGGACTAGCGCTCATCATTGAGCAGTTCTTC. Combining the CDR3 with reference TRBV11-3 and TRBJ2-1 gives the whole variable domain EAGVVQSPRYKIIEKKQPVAFWCNPISGHNTLYWYLQNLGQGPELLIRYENEEAVDDSQLPKDRFSAERLKGVDSTLKIQPAELGDSAVYLCASSEPGLALIIEQFFGPGTRLTVL.

This rearrangement joins TRBV11-3 to TRBJ1-1, with D tentatively TRBD1 (5 bases). Per germline, CDR1 SGHNT and CDR2 YENEEA. V dropped 8 bases and J dropped 0 bases, with 13 bases sitting between them. The CDR3 consists of 14 residues. The CDR3 here is CASSLGGVNTEAFF. The CDR3 region has the DNA TGTGCCAGCTCCCTCGGGGGAGTGAACACTGAAGCTTTCTTT.

With respect to this clone: Additional DNA sequences in this sample encode the identical CDR3. V is TRBV28 and J is TRBJ2-3; D gene uncertain. CDR1 and CDR2 (germline): MDHEN, SYDVKM. The V end was cut by 3 bases, the J end by 0 bases, with 7 bases between. The CDR3 loop spans 14 amino acids. This chain's CDR3 is CASSFQGSTDTQYF. The CDR3, as DNA: TGTGCCAGCAGTTTCCAAGGGAGCACAGATACGCAGTATTTT.

This clone was seen many times. This rearrangement joins TRBV6-8 to TRBJ1-2; D might be TRBD1 (6 bases). Per germline, CDR1 MNHGY and CDR2 SAAAGT. The ends were cut back, 10 bases at V and 7 bases at J, with 25 bases in the middle. This CDR3 is 15 amino acids long. Here the CDR3 DNA reads TGTGCCATCAGGGGAGGCTCAGGGGCCGCTGTTGGCTACACCTTC. It translates to CAIRGGSGAAVGYTF.

This clone was found a few times. The chain has TRBV28 and TRBJ2-2; 8 nucleotides line up with TRBD1. Per the germline V gene, CDR1 is MDHEN and CDR2 is SYDVKM. The CDR3 runs 14 residues. After removal of 7 bases from V and 10 bases from J, the junction contained 11 bases not matched to a gene. The CDR3 loop is CASTLGTGDEELFF. CDR3 sequence (DNA): TGTGCCAGCACCCTGGGGACAGGAGATGAGGAGCTGTTTTTT. Together with reference TRBV28 and TRBJ2-2, the CDR3 gives the full variable domain: DVKVTQSSRYLVKRTGEKVFLECVQDMDHENMFWYRQDPGLGLRLIYFSYDVKMKEKGDIPEGYSVSREKKERFSLILESASTNQTSMYLCASTLGTGDEELFFGEGSRLTVL.

This clone is termed medium-sized. V gene TRBV6-8 combines with J gene TRBJ1-2, with 7 positions matching TRBD1. V lost 5 bases, J lost 4 bases, and 4 bases stayed unmatched. CDR1 MNHGY and CDR2 SAAAGT come from the germline V gene. There are 13 residues in the CDR3. CDR3 loop: CASSIRQGYGYTF. The CDR3, as DNA: TGTGCCAGCAGTATCAGACAGGGCTATGGCTACACCTTC.

The V call is TRBV7-4, the J call TRBJ2-7, with D possibly matching TRBD1 (6 bases). The germline V gene encodes CDR1 SGHVT and CDR2 SQSDAQ. V gave up 2 bases and J gave up 7 bases, with 12 bases separating them. The CDR3 length is 13 residues. This CDR3 reads CASSLISGQEQYF. Here the CDR3 DNA reads TGTGCCAGCAGCTTAATCTCTGGACAGGAGCAGTACTTC.

This clone showed up many times. CDR3 sequence reads: CASSLAGLAGNEQFF. The CDR3 nucleotides are TGTGCCAGCAGCCTGGCAGGGCTAGCGGGAAATGAGCAGTTCTTC. The chain links TRBV6-8 to TRBJ2-1; 9 positions agree with TRBD2. Trimming removed 6 bases from V and 7 bases from J; junction bases left unmatched: 10. The germline V gene encodes CDR1 MNHGY and CDR2 SAAAGT. The CDR3 sequence is 15 residues long.

This clone was observed a few times. V usage is TRBV11-3 and J usage is TRBJ2-1; 14 nucleotides match TRBD2. With V trimmed by 5 bases and J by 1 base, 7 bases remained unmatched. The CDR3 spans 18 residues. Germline V CDR1 and CDR2: SGHNT, YENEEA. CDR3 nucleotide sequence: TGTGCCAGCAGCCAAGCCGGGACTAGCGGGAGTTCCTACAATGAGCAGTTCTTC. Translated: CASSQAGTSGSSYNEQFF.

The V gene is TRBV11-3, the J gene TRBJ1-5; possible D gene TRBD1, 5 bases. CDR1 and CDR2 (germline): SGHNT, YENEEA. Trimming removed 5 bases from V and 0 bases from J, with 17 bases in between. The CDR3 has 17 residues. The CDR3 region is CASSRIGTDYSNQPQHF. The CDR3 DNA sequence: TGTGCCAGCAGCCGGATTGGGACGGATTATAGCAATCAGCCCCAGCATTTT.

This clone is medium-sized within its sample. The chain is built from TRBV6-8 and TRBJ1-2; a weak D match, TRBD1 (6 bases). Deletions cut 7 bases from V and 4 bases from J, with 19 bases between. The CDR3 sequence is 15 residues long. Germline-derived CDR1 and CDR2 are MNHGY and SAAAGT. The CDR3 region is CASITRSVRGYGYTF. The CDR3 DNA reads TGTGCCAGCATCACGAGGAGCGTCAGGGGCTATGGCTACACCTTC.

V is TRBV5-1 and J is TRBJ1-3; no reliable D call. The length of the CDR3 is 14 residues. V was pared by 4 bases and J by 2 bases, with 10 bases between. The V gene's germline CDR1 is SGHRS and CDR2 YFSETQ. CDR3 protein: CASSQGGAGNTIYF. CDR3 sequence (DNA): TGCGCCAGCAGCCAAGGTGGAGCTGGAAACACCATATATTTT.

This clone was counted ten times or more. The chain employs TRBV9 and TRBJ2-6; 8 bases are shared with TRBD1. Germline lookup yields CDR1 SGDLS and CDR2 YYNGEE. Unmatched junction bases numbered 9, after V lost 6 bases and J lost 4 bases. The CDR3 loop spans 16 amino acids. The CDR3 region has the DNA TGTGCCAGCACCCGCGGACAGGGCTCAGGGGCCAACGTCCTGACTTTC. Residues: CASTRGQGSGANVLTF.

This clone was detected many times. This rearrangement joins TRBV11-3 to TRBJ2-7; TRBD2 matches at 11 bases. The length of the CDR3 is 16 residues. V shed 5 bases, J shed 2 bases, and the junction held 8 bases outside the gene matches. Germline CDR1 and CDR2: SGHNT and YENEEA. The CDR3 nucleotides are TGTGCCAGCAGCCTGATATCTAGCGGGGGGACCTACGAGCAGTACTTC. Its translation: CASSLISSGGTYEQYF.

The chain is built from TRBV15 and TRBJ1-2; D may be TRBD1 (6 bases). Germline-derived CDR1 and CDR2 are LNHNV and YYDKDF (reference sequence). This CDR3 has 17 residues. Trimming shortened V by 0 bases and J by 2 bases, and 16 bases separated the two germline ends. The CDR3 loop is CATSRDRGTGLNYGYTF. Written as DNA, the CDR3 is TGTGCCACCAGCAGAGATCGCGGAACAGGGTTAAACTATGGCTACACCTTC.

The chain has TRBV5-1 and TRBJ2-3; tentatively, D is TRBD1 or TRBD2 (5 bases each). V lost 2 bases to trimming and J lost 7 bases, with 17 bases between them. The CDR3 consists of 15 residues. Germline V gene lookup returns CDR1 SGHRS and CDR2 YFSETQ. CDR3 in amino acids: CASSFTGPFSNTQYF. In nucleotides, the CDR3 is TGCGCCAGCAGCTTTACGGGGCCGTTTTCTAATACGCAGTATTTT.

This clone was recorded a few times. This chain uses TRBV12-5 with TRBJ2-7; D perhaps matches TRBD1 (6 bases). Germline assignment: CDR1 LGHNT and CDR2 FRNRAP. The CDR3 is 13 amino acids. The CDR3: CASTTDSTYEQYF. The CDR3 DNA follows: TGTGCCAGCACTACGGACAGCACCTACGAGCAGTACTTC.